Listed below are T cell receptor beta chains from one sample, sequenced in a study of cytomegalovirus exposure and HLA in healthy donors. Profiled with immunoSEQ multiplex PCR; TCRdb holds only in-frame clones, not every one. The data hold more than 85,000 clones, with roughly 83% observed a single time. What was sequenced was PBMCs. All receptors derive from a male donor in good health and CMV-seropositive. Each CDR3 is given with its conserved first and last residue.

CDR3: CASSIIRTMGRGYGYTF; length: 17; J: TRBJ1-2; V: TRBV19
CDR3: CASSSRLAGSYEQYF; length: 15; J: TRBJ2-7; V: TRBV5-4
CDR3: CASSPKGVSEAFF; length: 13; J: TRBJ1-1; V: TRBV4-2
CDR3: CASSSLAGGTGELFF; length: 15; J: TRBJ2-2; V: TRBV9
CDR3: CASSPDRGTGELFF; length: 14; J: TRBJ2-2; V: TRBV6-5
CDR3: CASSRFGTSGGTDTQYF; length: 17; J: TRBJ2-3; V: TRBV14
CDR3: CASSYSWDSTYEQYF; length: 15; J: TRBJ2-7; V: TRBV6-5
CDR3: CASSLGDAGENTIYF; length: 15; J: TRBJ1-3; V: TRBV4-2
CDR3: CSVDFVGGTEAFF; length: 13; J: TRBJ1-1; V: TRBV29-1
CDR3: CASSSRTGGNYGYTF; length: 15; J: TRBJ1-2; V: TRBV5-6
CDR3: CASSESGSGGGASYEQYF; length: 18; J: TRBJ2-7; V: TRBV25-1
CDR3: CSVDVRGQFF; length: 10; J: TRBJ2-1; V: TRBV29-1
CDR3: CASRPSSGGTQYF; length: 13; J: TRBJ2-5; V: TRBV7-3
CDR3: CASSSTGLYGYTF; length: 13; J: TRBJ1-2; V: TRBV6-6
CDR3: CASSQDPRAGGGSYEQYF; length: 18; J: TRBJ2-7; V: TRBV4-1
CDR3: CASSSTGGDEQFF; length: 13; J: TRBJ2-1; V: TRBV7-9
CDR3: CASSLGWGDNSPLHF; length: 15; J: TRBJ1-6; V: TRBV5-6
CDR3: CASNSQGAGNTIYF; length: 14; J: TRBJ1-3; V: TRBV6-5
CDR3: CASSSHAGGSAFF; length: 13; J: TRBJ1-1; V: TRBV11-3
CDR3: CASSHTRTGAKSNQPQHF; length: 18; J: TRBJ1-5; V: TRBV7-9
CDR3: CASSIGQGASPLHF; length: 14; J: TRBJ1-6; V: TRBV19
CDR3: CATSSDPGGYGYTF; length: 14; J: TRBJ1-2; V: TRBV15
CDR3: CAWLRPVGGQETQYF; length: 15; J: TRBJ2-5; V: TRBV30
CDR3: CASSPFETVYGYTF; length: 14; J: TRBJ1-2; V: TRBV19
CDR3: CASRPSLLDRSTEAFF; length: 16; J: TRBJ1-1; V: TRBV7-3
CDR3: CASSRQAQETQYF; length: 13; J: TRBJ2-5; V: TRBV7-8
CDR3: CASSVVQPSGANVLTF; length: 16; J: TRBJ2-6; V: TRBV2
CDR3: CAWIWARGRGGNTIYF; length: 16; J: TRBJ1-3; V: TRBV30
CDR3: CASSYSTTGGLSEQFF; length: 16; J: TRBJ2-1; V: TRBV6-5
CDR3: CASSETSGGYGELFF; length: 15; J: TRBJ2-2; V: TRBV6-1
CDR3: CASSLEPSHSYEQYF; length: 15; J: TRBJ2-7; V: TRBV7-6
CDR3: CASSKSETQYF; length: 11; J: TRBJ2-5; V: TRBV19
CDR3: CASSVSGNQPQHF; length: 13; J: TRBJ1-5; V: TRBV2
CDR3: CASSTEWNTEAFF; length: 13; J: TRBJ1-1; V: TRBV6-1
CDR3: CAISGTAIGYTF; length: 12; J: TRBJ1-2; V: TRBV10-3
CDR3: CASSLEEGGQGYEQYF; length: 16; J: TRBJ2-7; V: TRBV7-8
CDR3: CASSPRQDNEKLFF; length: 14; J: TRBJ1-4; V: TRBV27
CDR3: CASSSRGGNTEAFF; length: 14; J: TRBJ1-1; V: TRBV13
CDR3: CASSARTGISTEAFF; length: 15; J: TRBJ1-1; V: TRBV9
CDR3: CASSFRQGGDEQYF; length: 14; J: TRBJ2-7; V: TRBV5-1
CDR3: CASSYPRLAGAQETQYF; length: 17; J: TRBJ2-5; V: TRBV7-6
CDR3: CASSVSGTSGETQYF; length: 15; J: TRBJ2-5; V: TRBV9
CDR3: CASSRPGQGNTEAFF; length: 15; J: TRBJ1-1; V: TRBV28
CDR3: CASSPYYEQYF; length: 11; J: TRBJ2-7; V: TRBV7-8
CDR3: CASSPGTQNTGELFF; length: 15; J: TRBJ2-2; V: TRBV18
CDR3: CASSLSILQSGELFF; length: 15; J: TRBJ2-2; V: TRBV27